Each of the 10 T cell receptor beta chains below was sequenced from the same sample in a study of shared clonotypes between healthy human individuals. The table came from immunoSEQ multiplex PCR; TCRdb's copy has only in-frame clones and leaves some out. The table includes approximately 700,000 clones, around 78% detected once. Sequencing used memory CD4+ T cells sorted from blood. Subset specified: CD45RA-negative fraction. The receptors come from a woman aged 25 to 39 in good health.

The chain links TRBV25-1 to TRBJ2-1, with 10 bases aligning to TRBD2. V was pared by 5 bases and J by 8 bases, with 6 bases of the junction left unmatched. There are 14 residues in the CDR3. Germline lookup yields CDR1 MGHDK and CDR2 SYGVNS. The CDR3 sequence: CASSPGLAIDEQFF. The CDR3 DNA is TGTGCCAGCAGTCCGGGACTAGCGATCGATGAGCAGTTCTTC.

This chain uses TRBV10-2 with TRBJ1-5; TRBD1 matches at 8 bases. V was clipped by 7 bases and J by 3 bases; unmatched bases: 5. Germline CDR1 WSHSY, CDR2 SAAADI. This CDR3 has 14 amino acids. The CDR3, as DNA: TGCGCCAGCACCCCGGGACAGGTCAATCAGCCCCAGCATTTT. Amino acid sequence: CASTPGQVNQPQHF.

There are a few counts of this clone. CDR3 coding DNA: TGTGCCAGCAGCCAACGGGACAGGGATCAGCCCCAGCATTTT. Its translation: CASSQRDRDQPQHF. The chain uses TRBV4-2 and TRBJ1-5, with 9 bases identical to TRBD1. Germline V gene data show CDR1 as LGHNA and CDR2 as YNFKEQ. The V segment lost 2 bases and the J segment 5 bases; nucleotides outside the gene matches: 1. The CDR3 spans 14 residues.

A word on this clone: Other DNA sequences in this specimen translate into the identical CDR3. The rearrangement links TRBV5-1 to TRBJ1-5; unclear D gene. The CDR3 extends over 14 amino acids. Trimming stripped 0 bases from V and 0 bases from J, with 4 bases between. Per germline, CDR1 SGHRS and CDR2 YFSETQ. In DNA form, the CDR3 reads TGCGCCAGCAGCTTGGTACCTAGCAATCAGCCCCAGCATTTT. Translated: CASSLVPSNQPQHF.

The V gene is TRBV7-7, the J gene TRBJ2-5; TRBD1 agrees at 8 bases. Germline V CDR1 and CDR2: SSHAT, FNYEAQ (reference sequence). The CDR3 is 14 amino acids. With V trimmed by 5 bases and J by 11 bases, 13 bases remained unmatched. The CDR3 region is CASSRDRRSVEQYF. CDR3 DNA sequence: TGTGCCAGCAGCCGGGACAGGAGATCTGTGGAGCAGTACTTC.

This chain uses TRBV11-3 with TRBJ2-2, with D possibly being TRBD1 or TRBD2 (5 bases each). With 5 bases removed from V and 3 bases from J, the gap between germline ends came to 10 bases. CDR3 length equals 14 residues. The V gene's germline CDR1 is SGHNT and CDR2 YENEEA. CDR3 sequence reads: CASSPGTYTGELFF. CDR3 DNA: TGTGCCAGCAGCCCCGGGACCTACACCGGGGAGCTGTTTTTT.

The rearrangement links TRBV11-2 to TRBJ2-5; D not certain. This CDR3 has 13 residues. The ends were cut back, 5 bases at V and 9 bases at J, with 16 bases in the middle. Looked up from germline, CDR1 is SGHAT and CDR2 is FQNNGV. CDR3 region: CASSAGIASSQYF. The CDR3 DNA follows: TGTGCCAGCAGCGCCGGCATAGCCTCCTCCCAGTACTTC.

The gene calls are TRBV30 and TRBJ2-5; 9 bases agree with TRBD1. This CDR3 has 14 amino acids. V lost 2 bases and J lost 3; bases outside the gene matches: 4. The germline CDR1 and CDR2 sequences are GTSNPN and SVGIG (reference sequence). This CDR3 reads CAWSPGTGKETQYF. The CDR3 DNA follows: TGTGCCTGGAGTCCCGGGACAGGGAAAGAGACCCAGTACTTC.

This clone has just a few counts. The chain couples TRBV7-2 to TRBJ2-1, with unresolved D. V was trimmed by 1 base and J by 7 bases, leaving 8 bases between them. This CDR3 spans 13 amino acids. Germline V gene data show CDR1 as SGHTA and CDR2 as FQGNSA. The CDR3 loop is CASSLGRQNEQFF. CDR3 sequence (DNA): TGTGCCAGCAGCTTAGGACGACAAAATGAGCAGTTCTTC.

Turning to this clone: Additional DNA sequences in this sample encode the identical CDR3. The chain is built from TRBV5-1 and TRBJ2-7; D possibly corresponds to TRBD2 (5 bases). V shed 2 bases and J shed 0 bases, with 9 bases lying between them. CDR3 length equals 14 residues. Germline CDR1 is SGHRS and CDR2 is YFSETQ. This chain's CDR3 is CASSFERSSYEQYF. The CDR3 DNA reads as TGCGCCAGCAGCTTTGAGCGGTCCTCCTACGAGCAGTACTTC.